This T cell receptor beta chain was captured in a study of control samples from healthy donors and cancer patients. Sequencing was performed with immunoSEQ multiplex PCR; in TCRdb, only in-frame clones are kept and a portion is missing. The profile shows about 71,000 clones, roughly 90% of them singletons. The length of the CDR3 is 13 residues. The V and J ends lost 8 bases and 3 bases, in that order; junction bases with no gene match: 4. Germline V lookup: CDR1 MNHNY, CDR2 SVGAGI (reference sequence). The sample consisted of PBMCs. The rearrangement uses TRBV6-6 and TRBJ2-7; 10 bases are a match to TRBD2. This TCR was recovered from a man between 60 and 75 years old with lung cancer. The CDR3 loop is CASQRGGDYEQYV. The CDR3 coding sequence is TGTGCCAGCCAGCGGGGGGGGGACTACGAGCAGTACGTC.